Listed here are 29 T cell receptor beta chains from one sample, sequenced in a study of blood T cell repertoires in COVID-19. The assay was immunoSEQ multiplex PCR, and TCRdb's table has in-frame clones only and misses some. The table includes about 300,000 clones, 70% to 90% detected once. The sample comprised peripheral blood. These receptors were taken from a woman in her 30s who had recovered from COVID-19.

This chain links TRBV6-1 with TRBJ2-7, with a tentative D call TRBD2 (6 bases). In germline, CDR1 is MNHNS, CDR2 SASEGT. The length of the CDR3 is 14 residues. The V end was cut by 2 bases, the J end by 7 bases, with 15 bases between. The CDR3 DNA reads as TGTGCCAGCAGTGAACTGTTGGAGGGGCGGGAGCAGTACTTC. Amino acids: CASSELLEGREQYF.

The chain links TRBV4-2 to TRBJ1-6; D may be TRBD1 (5 bases). The V end was cut by 4 bases, the J end by 7 bases, with 17 bases between. Looked up from germline, CDR1 is LGHNA and CDR2 is YNFKEQ. The CDR3 loop spans 16 amino acids. CDR3 region: CASSPKGGVENSPLHF. The CDR3 region has the DNA TGTGCCAGCAGCCCAAAGGGAGGGGTAGAGAATTCACCCCTCCACTTT.

V gene TRBV6-6 combines with J gene TRBJ2-3; TRBD2 matches 7 bases. The germline V gene has CDR1 MNHNY and CDR2 SVGAGI (reference sequence). This CDR3 region has 15 residues. Unmatched junction bases numbered 7, after V lost 4 bases and J lost 3 bases. The CDR3 DNA reads TGTGCCAGCAGTTTAACTAGCGTAAGGACAGATACGCAGTATTTT. This codes for CASSLTSVRTDTQYF.

V and J are TRBV10-3 and TRBJ1-1; 7 bases fit TRBD1. The V gene end was trimmed by 2 bases and the J gene end by 1 base; junction bases not matched to a gene: 7. This CDR3 region has 16 residues. CDR1 and CDR2 from the germline V gene are ENHRY and SYGVKD. CDR3 amino acids: CAISEQRQGRNTEAFF. CDR3 bases: TGTGCCATCAGTGAGCAAAGACAGGGCAGGAACACTGAAGCTTTCTTT.

This clone was detected only a few times. This chain connects TRBV10-1 to TRBJ2-3; TRBD1 might be the D (6 bases). The V end lost 6 bases, the J end lost 2 bases, and 12 bases lay between the germline ends. This CDR3 spans 14 amino acids. CDR1 is WNHNN, CDR2 SYGVQD, per germline (reference sequence). For the CDR3, the DNA is TGCGCCAGCAGGGCAGGGGCGTTCACAGATACGCAGTATTTT. Protein sequence: CASRAGAFTDTQYF.

The rearrangement uses TRBV28 and TRBJ2-1, with 9 bases that match TRBD2. V shed 6 bases, J shed 0 bases, and the junction held 9 bases outside the gene matches. Per the germline V gene, CDR1 is MDHEN and CDR2 is SYDVKM. The CDR3 extends over 17 amino acids. The CDR3 nucleotides read TGTGCCAGCAGCCCTAGCGGGGAGATAAGCTCCTACAATGAGCAGTTCTTC. Protein product: CASSPSGEISSYNEQFF.

The V and J genes are TRBV6-5 and TRBJ1-6; tentatively, D is TRBD1 (6 bases). The length of the CDR3 is 14 residues. Germline assignment: CDR1 MNHEY and CDR2 SVGAGI. V was shortened by 0 bases and J by 10 bases, with 10 bases between the two germline ends. DNA of the CDR3: TGTGCCAGCAGTTACTCACAGGGTGGATCACCCCTCCACTTT. Protein product: CASSYSQGGSPLHF.

The chain combines TRBV6-1 with TRBJ2-3; 8 bases match TRBD1. The CDR3 totals 15 residues. V lost 2 bases, J lost 1 base, and 2 bases stayed unmatched. Germline V gene sequence: CDR1 MNHNS, CDR2 SASEGT. CDR3 DNA sequence: TGTGCCAGCAGTGAATGGGGACAGGGCACAGATACGCAGTATTTT. As protein: CASSEWGQGTDTQYF.

The V call is TRBV3-1 (or the pseudogene TRBV3-2), the J call TRBJ1-2; TRBD1 matches at 7 bases. CDR1 and CDR2 (germline): LGHDT, YNNKEL (reference sequence). The CDR3 covers 12 residues. Trimming took 1 base from V and 13 from J; bases not matched to a gene: 6. CDR3 DNA: TGTGCCAGCAGCCAAGGGGGCCGGGACAGCACCTTC. Translating it yields CASSQGGRDSTF.

V usage is TRBV18 and J usage is TRBJ2-7; the match to TRBD1 covers 7 bases. In germline, CDR1 is KGHSH, CDR2 LQKENI. The CDR3 spans 14 residues. Trimming took 7 bases from V and 2 from J; bases not matched to a gene: 8. The CDR3 here is CASFGQEDTYEQYF. Here the CDR3 DNA reads TGTGCCAGCTTTGGACAGGAGGATACCTACGAGCAGTACTTC. The full variable domain, completed using reference TRBV18 and TRBJ2-7, is NAGVMQNPRHLVRRRGQEARLRCSPMKGHSHVYWYRQLPEEGLKFMVYLQKENIIDESGMPKERFSAEFPKEGPSILRIQQVVRGDSAAYFCASFGQEDTYEQYFGPGTRLTVT.

The genes are TRBV11-2 and TRBJ2-2; the D gene is possibly TRBD2 (5 bases). Trimming left V 2 bases short and J 2 bases short, with 21 bases between. Germline V CDR1 and CDR2: SGHAT, FQNNGV. The CDR3 runs 19 residues. The CDR3: CASSLRSERVGLNTGELFF. The CDR3 DNA reads as TGTGCCAGCAGCTTAAGGTCCGAGAGGGTCGGGCTCAACACCGGGGAGCTGTTTTTT.

The rearrangement joins TRBV5-1 to TRBJ1-3; D not certain. CDR1 SGHRS and CDR2 YFSETQ come from the germline V gene. This CDR3 has 16 residues. V lost 0 bases and J 0 bases, leaving 10 bases between the germline ends. CDR3 protein: CASSLAQINSGNTIYF. The DNA of the CDR3 is TGCGCCAGCAGCTTGGCCCAGATAAACTCTGGAAACACCATATATTTT.

This chain uses TRBV7-2 with TRBJ2-2, with 10 positions matching TRBD2. This CDR3 comprises 16 residues. Germline assignment: CDR1 SGHTA and CDR2 FQGNSA. V gave up 5 bases and J gave up 3 bases; unmatched junction bases: 6. DNA of the CDR3: TGTGCCAGCAGCCGTCAGCGGGGGGGCTACACCGGGGAGCTGTTTTTT. Translation gives CASSRQRGGYTGELFF.

The chain uses TRBV3-1 (or the pseudogene TRBV3-2) and TRBJ1-1; 7 bases map to TRBD1. The CDR3 is made up of 14 amino acids. Losses at the gene ends were 8 bases for V and 5 bases for J; bases not matched to a gene: 11. Germline V lookup: CDR1 LGHDT, CDR2 YNNKEL (reference sequence). CDR3 DNA sequence: TGTGCCAGCCGTCAAAGTCAGGGGGGTACTGAAGCTTTCTTT. Translation gives CASRQSQGGTEAFF.

The chain carries TRBV6-5 and TRBJ2-2; 8 bases align to TRBD1. The CDR3 spans 14 residues. The V segment lost 6 bases and the J segment 7 bases; nucleotides outside the gene matches: 7. Germline CDR1 is MNHEY and CDR2 is SVGAGI. CDR3 nucleotides: TGTGCCAGCAGCCTACAGGGGGTTAGCGGGGAGCTGTTTTTT. Protein product: CASSLQGVSGELFF.

The V gene is TRBV5-4, the J gene TRBJ1-1; TRBD1 matches at 9 bases. V gave up 4 bases and J gave up 1 base; unmatched junction bases: 5. Looked up from germline, CDR1 is SGHNT and CDR2 is YYREEE (reference sequence). The CDR3 contains 15 residues. CDR3 region: CASSQGQGANTEAFF. As DNA, the CDR3 is TGTGCCAGCAGCCAGGGACAGGGCGCGAACACTGAAGCTTTCTTT.

Concerning this clone itself: Other DNA sequences in this specimen translate into the identical CDR3. The J gene is TRBJ1-6, the V gene TRBV7-9, with TRBD1 matching over 10 bases. Germline lookup yields CDR1 SEHNR and CDR2 FQNEAQ (reference sequence). Trimming cost V 4 bases and J 9 bases; bases outside gene matches: 3. The CDR3 loop spans 14 amino acids. The CDR3 sequence: CASSSGQGGSPLHF. As DNA, the CDR3 is TGTGCCAGCAGCTCAGGACAGGGGGGTTCACCCCTCCACTTT. Together with reference TRBV7-9 and TRBJ1-6, the CDR3 gives the full variable domain: DTGVSQNPRHKITKRGQNVTFRCDPISEHNRLYWYRQTLGQGPEFLTYFQNEAQLEKSRLLSDRFSAERPKGSFSTLEIQRTEQGDSAMYLCASSSGQGGSPLHFGNGTRLTVT.

CDR3 DNA: TGCGCCAGCAGTGTCTTTGGAAGGGGAGGCTATAGTAATTTCTACGAGCAGTACTTC. Residues: CASSVFGRGGYSNFYEQYF. The genes are TRBV10-1 and TRBJ2-7; tentatively, D is TRBD2 (6 bases). Trimming pared 4 bases from V and 3 bases from J, leaving 28 bases between. The germline V gene encodes CDR1 WNHNN and CDR2 SYGVQD (reference sequence). The CDR3 consists of 19 residues.

This clone was recorded only once. The J gene is TRBJ2-7, the V gene TRBV6-5, with 8 bases aligning to TRBD1. CDR1 MNHEY and CDR2 SVGAGI come from the germline V gene. The CDR3 contains 15 residues. V gave up 5 bases and J gave up 0 bases; unmatched junction bases: 6. The CDR3 loop is CASSPRTGNSYEQYF. Here the CDR3 DNA reads TGTGCCAGCAGTCCAAGGACAGGGAACTCCTACGAGCAGTACTTC.

The chain carries TRBV19 and TRBJ1-2, with 9 bases matching TRBD1. Germline CDR1 and CDR2: LNHDA and SQIVND (reference sequence). CDR3 length: 13 amino acids. The junction had 5 bases not matched to a gene; V was cut back by 5 bases and J by 7 bases. DNA for the CDR3: TGTGCCAGTAGTTTCACAGGGGGCTCTGGCTACACCTTC. This sequence encodes CASSFTGGSGYTF.

A word on this clone: This specimen includes other DNA sequences encoding the same CDR3. The CDR3 protein is CASSYSRGTEAFF. The CDR3 region has the DNA TGTGCCAGCAGTTACTCTCGCGGGACTGAAGCTTTCTTT. The chain employs TRBV6-5 and TRBJ1-1, with D unresolved. V lost 0 bases and J lost 5, with 7 bases in between. CDR1 MNHEY and CDR2 SVGAGI come from the germline V gene. This CDR3 has 13 amino acids.

The chain carries TRBV7-9 and TRBJ1-2; the D is unclear. Germline assignment: CDR1 SEHNR and CDR2 FQNEAQ (reference sequence). The length of the CDR3 is 14 residues. Trimming took 2 bases from V and 4 from J, leaving 11 bases between them. For the CDR3, the DNA is TGTGCCAGCAGCTTATCTGGGGAGACCTATGGCTACACCTTC. Its translation is CASSLSGETYGYTF.

J is TRBJ1-1 and V is TRBV6-5, with TRBD1 identical over 7 bases. CDR3 length: 15 residues. Losses at the gene ends were 6 bases for V and 5 bases for J; bases not matched to a gene: 12. The germline V gene encodes CDR1 MNHEY and CDR2 SVGAGI. The CDR3 DNA sequence: TGTGCCAGCAGGAACTGGGACAGCCGAGCGACTGAAGCTTTCTTT. Amino acids: CASRNWDSRATEAFF.

The V and J genes are TRBV6-5 and TRBJ2-7; 7 nucleotides line up with TRBD1. The trim removed 7 bases at V and 0 bases at J, leaving 9 bases unmatched. CDR1 is MNHEY, CDR2 SVGAGI, per germline. The CDR3 runs to 15 residues. CDR3 nucleotides: TGTGCCAGCACCCGAGCCGGGACAGCCTCCTACGAGCAGTACTTC. It encodes CASTRAGTASYEQYF.

The chain carries TRBV24-1 and TRBJ1-2; TRBD1 might be the D (5 bases). Trimming removed 2 bases from V and 2 bases from J, with 5 bases in between. Germline CDR1 is KGHDR and CDR2 is SFDVKD. The CDR3 length is 13 residues. CDR3 in DNA: TGTGCCACCAGTGATTACAGGAACTATGGCTACACCTTC. Translation gives CATSDYRNYGYTF.

J is TRBJ1-2 and V is TRBV5-1; weak D call: TRBD1 (5 bases). The germline V gene has CDR1 SGHRS and CDR2 YFSETQ. The CDR3 contains 12 residues. The V gene lost 4 bases and the J gene lost 7 bases, with 11 bases spanning the gap. The CDR3 sequence is CASSPRDSGYTF. CDR3 in DNA: TGCGCCAGCAGCCCCCGGGACTCTGGCTACACCTTC.

V and J are TRBV27 and TRBJ1-1; 8 positions match TRBD1. Germline assignment: CDR1 MNHEY and CDR2 SMNVEV (reference sequence). J gave up 2 bases and V 4 bases, and 9 bases lay outside the gene matches. The CDR3 loop spans 16 amino acids. The CDR3 DNA sequence: TGTGCCAGCAGTTCCTGGGCAGGGGGCCTCAACACTGAAGCTTTCTTT. Translating gives CASSSWAGGLNTEAFF.

The chain is built from TRBV7-3 and TRBJ2-3; D gene ambiguous. The CDR3 length is 13 residues. Germline V gene data show CDR1 as SGHTA and CDR2 as FQGTGA. Trimming cost V 4 bases and J 1 base, with 6 bases left between them. CDR3 region: CASSSAGTDTQYF. In DNA, the CDR3 is TGTGCCAGCAGCTCTGCGGGCACAGATACGCAGTATTTT.

This chain uses TRBV18 with TRBJ2-2, with 7 bases aligning to TRBD1. V shed 1 base and J 0 bases; nucleotides not matched to a gene: 5. CDR1 is KGHSH and CDR2 is LQKENI in the germline V gene. CDR3 length: 17 residues. The CDR3 region is CASSPQTGASNTGELFF. CDR3 nucleotides: TGTGCCAGCTCACCACAAACAGGGGCCTCGAACACCGGGGAGCTGTTTTTT.